This TCR beta chain was documented in a study of blood T cell repertoires in COVID-19. Looking at the study overall: The study drew acute and convalescent COVID-19 samples from the United States, Italy and Spain.

CDR1 and CDR2 from the germline V gene are KGHDR and SFDVKD. The CDR3 sequence is 15 residues long. V gave up 4 bases and J gave up 2 bases, with 14 bases separating them. Sequencing was performed with immunoSEQ multiplex PCR; in TCRdb, only in-frame clones are kept and a portion is missing. Of 300,000 or so clones listed, approximately 91% are singletons. Those enrolled in Seattle joined during active infection and were followed longitudinally afterward. The sequence was obtained from a woman aged 25 to 45 with COVID-19, enrolled during active disease. The chain links TRBV24-1 to TRBJ2-7; perhaps TRBD1 as D (5 bases). Sequenced sample: peripheral blood. CDR3 DNA: TGTGCCACCAGTGACCAGGCAGGGATCACCTACGAGCAGTACTTC. Protein sequence: CATSDQAGITYEQYF.